Sequencing of this T cell receptor beta chain was carried out in a study of T cell repertoires in cytomegalovirus infection. This clonotype occurred many times. The antigen is not known. V lost 1 base to trimming and J lost 0 bases, with 6 bases between them. Germline V gives CDR1 SGHNT, CDR2 YENEEA. The CDR3 covers 15 residues. TCRdb re-called the reads through MiXCR, storing one row per CDR3 protein. The sample carries some 310,000 distinct CDR3 sequences, 20% to 25% recorded once. The V gene is TRBV11-3, the J gene TRBJ1-4; no clear D gene. The receptor's source is a human donor in good health (CMV status not recorded). Some clones in this sample may be carry-over from other donors' samples. Sequenced here: cultured PBMCs, sampled from culture after CMV antigen stimulation. DNA for the CDR3: TGTGCCAGCAGCTTAGGATTTGCAACTAATGAAAAACTGTTTTTT. Translated: CASSLGFATNEKLFF.